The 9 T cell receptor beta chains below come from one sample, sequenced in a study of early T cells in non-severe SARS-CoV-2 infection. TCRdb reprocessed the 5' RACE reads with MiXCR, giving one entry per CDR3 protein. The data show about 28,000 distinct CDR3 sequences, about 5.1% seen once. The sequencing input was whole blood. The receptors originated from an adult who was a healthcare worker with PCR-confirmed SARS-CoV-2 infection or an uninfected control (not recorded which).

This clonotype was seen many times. The DNA for the CDR3 is TGTGCCAGCAGTTTGGGTGACAGGGGATCGGGTAACTATGGCTACACCTTC. Translation gives CASSLGDRGSGNYGYTF. The chain carries TRBV12-3 or TRBV12-4 and TRBJ1-2; 8 nucleotides line up with TRBD1. The CDR3 length is 17 residues. V gave up 3 bases and J gave up 1 base; unmatched junction bases: 10.

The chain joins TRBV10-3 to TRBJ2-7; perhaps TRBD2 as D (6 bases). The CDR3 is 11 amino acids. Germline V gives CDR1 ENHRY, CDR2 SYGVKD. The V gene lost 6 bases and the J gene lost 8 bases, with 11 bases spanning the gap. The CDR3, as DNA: TGTGCCATCAGGGGGGACTCCCAGCAGTACTTC. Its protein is CAIRGDSQQYF.

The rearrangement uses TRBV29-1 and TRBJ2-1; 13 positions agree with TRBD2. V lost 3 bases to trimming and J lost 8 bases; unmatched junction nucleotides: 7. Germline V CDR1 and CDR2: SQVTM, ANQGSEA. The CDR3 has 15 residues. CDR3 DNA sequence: TGCAGCGTTGACTTAGGGACTAGCGGGGAGGATGAGCAGTTCTTC. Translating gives CSVDLGTSGEDEQFF.

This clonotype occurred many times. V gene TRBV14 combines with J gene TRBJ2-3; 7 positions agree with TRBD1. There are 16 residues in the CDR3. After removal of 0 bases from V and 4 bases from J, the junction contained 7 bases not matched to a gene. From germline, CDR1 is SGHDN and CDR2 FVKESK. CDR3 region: CASSQERGLVADTQYF. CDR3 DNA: TGTGCCAGCAGCCAAGAAAGGGGGCTCGTGGCAGATACGCAGTATTTT.

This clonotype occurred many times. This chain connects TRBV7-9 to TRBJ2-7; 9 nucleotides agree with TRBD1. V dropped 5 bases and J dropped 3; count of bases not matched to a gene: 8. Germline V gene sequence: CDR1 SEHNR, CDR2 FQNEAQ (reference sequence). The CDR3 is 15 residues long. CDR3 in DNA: TGTGCCAGCAGCCTGGGACAGGGCAGTTACTACGAGCAGTACTTC. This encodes CASSLGQGSYYEQYF.

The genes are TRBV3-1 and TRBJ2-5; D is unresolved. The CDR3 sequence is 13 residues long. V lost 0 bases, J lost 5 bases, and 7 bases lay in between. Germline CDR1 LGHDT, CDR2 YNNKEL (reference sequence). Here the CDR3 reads CASSQEVAETQYF. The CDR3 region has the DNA TGTGCCAGCAGCCAAGAAGTTGCCGAGACCCAGTACTTC.

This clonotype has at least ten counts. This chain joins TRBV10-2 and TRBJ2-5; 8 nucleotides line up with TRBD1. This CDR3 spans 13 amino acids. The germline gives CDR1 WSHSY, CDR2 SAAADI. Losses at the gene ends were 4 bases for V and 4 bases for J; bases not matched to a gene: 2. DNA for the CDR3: TGCGCCAGCAGTGTGGACAGGGTAGAGACCCAGTACTTC. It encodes CASSVDRVETQYF.

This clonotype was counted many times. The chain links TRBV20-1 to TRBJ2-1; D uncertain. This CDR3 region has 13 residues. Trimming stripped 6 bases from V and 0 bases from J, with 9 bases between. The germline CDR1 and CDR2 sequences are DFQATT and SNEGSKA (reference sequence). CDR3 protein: CSADGNSYNEQFF. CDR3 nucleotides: TGCAGTGCCGACGGAAACTCCTACAATGAGCAGTTCTTC.

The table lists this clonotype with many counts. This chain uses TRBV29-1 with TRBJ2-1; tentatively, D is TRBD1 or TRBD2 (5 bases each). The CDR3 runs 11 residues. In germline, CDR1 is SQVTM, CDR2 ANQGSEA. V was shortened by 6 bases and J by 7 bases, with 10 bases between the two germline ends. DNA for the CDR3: TGCAGCGTCCTGAGGGGAAATGAGCAGTTCTTC. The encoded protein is CSVLRGNEQFF.